There are a few counts of the clone carrying this T cell receptor beta chain. The antigen is unknown. Via MiXCR, TCRdb re-called the 5' RACE reads, giving one row per CDR3 protein. This sample yields around 230,000 distinct CDR3 sequences, of which 5.5% to 8.5% are seen a single time; around 1.1% belongs to the top ten. This entry belongs to a study of T cells after yellow fever vaccination. The trim removed 5 bases at V and 4 bases at J, leaving 5 bases unmatched. The germline gives CDR1 LNHNV, CDR2 YYDKDF (reference sequence). This CDR3 is 14 amino acids long. Notes on the study in general: Post-booster repertoires contained most primary-vaccination clones again (approximately 97% CD4, about 90% CD8). Contamination by abundant bulk-population clonotypes could be present in FACS-sorted repertoires. There was a small share of clonotypes that showed up in both the CD4 and CD8 compartments.

The TCR sequence derives from a man aged 25 to 40 who received the YFV17D yellow fever vaccine. This sequence joins TRBV15 and TRBJ1-1, with TRBD1 matching 9 bases. This sample comprised CD4+ T cells sorted from PBMCs, obtained on the day of the yellow fever booster vaccination. The CDR3 is CATSFSDRGTEAFF. For the CDR3, the DNA is TGTGCCACCAGCTTCTCGGACAGGGGCACTGAAGCTTTCTTT.